This TCR beta chain originates from a study of human T cells and chemical hapten exposure. About the research overall: The study traced per-sample TCR yield variation mainly to small differences in pooled library volumes.

With regard to this clonotype: Its antigen remains unidentified.

Trimming stripped 5 bases from V and 4 bases from J, with 14 bases between. The CDR3 sequence is 14 residues long. Germline V CDR1 and CDR2: MNHEY, SMNVEV (reference sequence). The time point denotes: patch test 1, 2 weeks after DPC sensitization. The treatment is: therapeutic diphenylcyclopropenone sensitization with weekly scalp DPC. TCRdb passed the RACE reads through MiXCR, listing each CDR3 protein once. Seen here are 84,000 or so distinct CDR3 sequences, about 10% observed once, and the top ten hold about 2%. Findings and caveats of the study: TCRs above 1 in 1000 frequency did not change with DPC sensitization. The study found expanded TCRs formed significantly more large CDR3 similarity clusters than controls.

Specimen: whole blood, collected in connection with sensitization to the hapten diphenylcyclopropenone (DPC). The sequence was collected from a man aged 40-50 years with alopecia areata. Some clones in this sample may be carry-over from other donors' samples. The gene calls are TRBV27 and TRBJ1-2, with D hard to call. The CDR3 reads CASSRDPTFYGYTF. DNA for the CDR3: TGTGCCAGCAGTCGGGATCCCACCTTCTATGGCTACACCTTC.